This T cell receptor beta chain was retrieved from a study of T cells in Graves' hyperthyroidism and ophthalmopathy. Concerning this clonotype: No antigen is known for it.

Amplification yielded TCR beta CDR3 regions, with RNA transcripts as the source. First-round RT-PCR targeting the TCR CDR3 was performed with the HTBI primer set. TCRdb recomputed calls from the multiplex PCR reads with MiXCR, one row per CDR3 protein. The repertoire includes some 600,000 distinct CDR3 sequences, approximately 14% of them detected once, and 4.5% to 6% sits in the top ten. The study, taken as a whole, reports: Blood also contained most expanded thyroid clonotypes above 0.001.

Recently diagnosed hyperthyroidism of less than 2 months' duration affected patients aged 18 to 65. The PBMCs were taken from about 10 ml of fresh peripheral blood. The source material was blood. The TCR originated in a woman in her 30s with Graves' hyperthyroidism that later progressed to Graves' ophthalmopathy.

The CDR3 sequence: CASNPLPGQTTDTQYF. DNA of the CDR3: TGTGCCAGTAACCCGCTTCCGGGACAGACCACAGATACGCAGTATTTT. The rearrangement links TRBV19 to TRBJ2-3; TRBD1 aligns across 7 bases. Unmatched junction bases numbered 12, after V lost 7 bases and J lost 2 bases. There are 16 residues in the CDR3. Germline assignment: CDR1 LNHDA and CDR2 SQIVND (reference sequence).